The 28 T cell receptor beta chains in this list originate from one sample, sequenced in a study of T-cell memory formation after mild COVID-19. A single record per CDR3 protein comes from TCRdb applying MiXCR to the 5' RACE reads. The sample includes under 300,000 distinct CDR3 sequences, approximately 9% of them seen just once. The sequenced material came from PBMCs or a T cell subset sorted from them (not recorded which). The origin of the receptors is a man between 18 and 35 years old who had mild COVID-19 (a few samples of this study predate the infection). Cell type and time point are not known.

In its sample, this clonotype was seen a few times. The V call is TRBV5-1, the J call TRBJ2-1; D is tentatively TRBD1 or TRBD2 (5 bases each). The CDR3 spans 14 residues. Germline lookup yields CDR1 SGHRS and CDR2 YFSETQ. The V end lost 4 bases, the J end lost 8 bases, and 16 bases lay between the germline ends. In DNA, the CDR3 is TGCGCCAGCAGCCGGGGACCTCCCGGCGATGAGCAGTTCTTC. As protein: CASSRGPPGDEQFF.

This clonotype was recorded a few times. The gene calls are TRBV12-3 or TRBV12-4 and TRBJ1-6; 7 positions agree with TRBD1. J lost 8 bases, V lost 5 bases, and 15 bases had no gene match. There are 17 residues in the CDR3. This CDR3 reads CASSPLRQGRIHSPLHF. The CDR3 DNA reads TGTGCCAGCAGTCCCTTGAGACAGGGTAGAATTCATTCACCCCTCCACTTT.

CDR3 nucleotide sequence: TGTGCCAGCAGCAAGCCGGGACTAGGCAATGAGCAGTTCTTC. Protein: CASSKPGLGNEQFF. The rearrangement links TRBV4-2 to TRBJ2-1, with 8 bases aligning to TRBD2. Per germline, CDR1 LGHNA and CDR2 YNFKEQ. The CDR3 has 14 amino acids. Trimming took 5 bases from V and 6 from J; bases not matched to a gene: 6.

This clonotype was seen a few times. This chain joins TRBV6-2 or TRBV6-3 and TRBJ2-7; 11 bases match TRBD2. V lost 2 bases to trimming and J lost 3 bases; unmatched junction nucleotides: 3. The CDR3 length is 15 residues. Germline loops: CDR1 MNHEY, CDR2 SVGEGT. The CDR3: CASSYAGLAGYEQYV. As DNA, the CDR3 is TGTGCCAGCAGTTACGCCGGACTAGCGGGCTACGAGCAGTACGTC.

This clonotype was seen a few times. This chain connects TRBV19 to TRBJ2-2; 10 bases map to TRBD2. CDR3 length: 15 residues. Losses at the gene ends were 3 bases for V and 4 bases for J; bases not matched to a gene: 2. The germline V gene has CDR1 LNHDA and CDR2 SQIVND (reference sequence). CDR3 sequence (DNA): TGTGCCAGTAGTATTACTAGCGGGGCCACCGGGGAGCTGTTTTTT. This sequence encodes CASSITSGATGELFF.

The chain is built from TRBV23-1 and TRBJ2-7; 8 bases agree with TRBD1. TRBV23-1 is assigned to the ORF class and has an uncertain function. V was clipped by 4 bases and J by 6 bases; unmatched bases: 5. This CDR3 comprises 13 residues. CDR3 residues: CASSPQGVREQYF. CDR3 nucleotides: TGCGCCAGCAGTCCACAGGGGGTTCGCGAGCAGTACTTC.

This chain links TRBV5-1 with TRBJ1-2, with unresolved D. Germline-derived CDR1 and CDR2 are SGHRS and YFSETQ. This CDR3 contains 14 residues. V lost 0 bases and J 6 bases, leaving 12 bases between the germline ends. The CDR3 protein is CASSLERAPDGYTF. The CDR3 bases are TGCGCCAGCAGCTTGGAACGGGCGCCAGATGGCTACACCTTC. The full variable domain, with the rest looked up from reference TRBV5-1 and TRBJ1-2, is KAGVTQTPRYLIKTRGQQVTLSCSPISGHRSVSWYQQTPGQGLQFLFEYFSETQRNKGNFPGRFSGRQFSNSRSEMNVSTLELGDSALYLCASSLERAPDGYTFGSGTRLTVV.

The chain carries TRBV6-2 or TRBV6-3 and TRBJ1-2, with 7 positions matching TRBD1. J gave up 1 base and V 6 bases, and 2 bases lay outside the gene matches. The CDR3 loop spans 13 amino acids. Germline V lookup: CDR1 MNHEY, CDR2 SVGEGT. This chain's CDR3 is CASRGTVNYGYTF. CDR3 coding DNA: TGTGCCAGCAGAGGGACAGTTAACTATGGCTACACCTTC.

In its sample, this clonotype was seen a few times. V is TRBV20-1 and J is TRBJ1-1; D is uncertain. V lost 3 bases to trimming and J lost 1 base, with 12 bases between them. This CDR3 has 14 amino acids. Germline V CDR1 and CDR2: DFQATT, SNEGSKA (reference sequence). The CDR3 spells CSASGNEGNTEAFF. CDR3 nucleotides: TGCAGTGCTAGCGGGAATGAGGGGAACACTGAAGCTTTCTTT.

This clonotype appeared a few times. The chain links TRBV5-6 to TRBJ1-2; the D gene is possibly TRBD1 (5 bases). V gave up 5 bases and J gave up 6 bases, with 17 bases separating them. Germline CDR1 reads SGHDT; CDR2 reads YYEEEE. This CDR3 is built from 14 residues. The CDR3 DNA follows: TGTGCCAGCAGTCCCGTCGGGGGATCGGATGGCTACACCTTC. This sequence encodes CASSPVGGSDGYTF.

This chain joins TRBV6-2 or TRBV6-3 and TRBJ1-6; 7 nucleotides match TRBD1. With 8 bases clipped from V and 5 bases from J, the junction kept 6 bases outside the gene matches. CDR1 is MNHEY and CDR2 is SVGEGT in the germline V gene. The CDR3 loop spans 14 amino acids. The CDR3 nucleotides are TGTGCCAGCGAGACAGGGTCGGATAATTCACCCCTCCACTTT. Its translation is CASETGSDNSPLHF.

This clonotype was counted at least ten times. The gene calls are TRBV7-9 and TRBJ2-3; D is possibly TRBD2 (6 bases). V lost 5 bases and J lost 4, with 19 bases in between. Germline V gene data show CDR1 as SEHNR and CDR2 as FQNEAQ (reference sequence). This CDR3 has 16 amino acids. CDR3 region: CASSELGRGQADTQYF. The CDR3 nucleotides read TGTGCCAGCAGCGAACTAGGGCGGGGTCAGGCAGATACGCAGTATTTT.

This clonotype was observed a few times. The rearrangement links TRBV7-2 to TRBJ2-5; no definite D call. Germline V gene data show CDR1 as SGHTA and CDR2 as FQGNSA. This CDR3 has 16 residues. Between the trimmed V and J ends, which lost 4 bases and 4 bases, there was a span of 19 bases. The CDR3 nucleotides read TGTGCCAGCAGCTCTCAGCCGCCTGGAGACGGAGAGACCCAGTACTTC. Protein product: CASSSQPPGDGETQYF.

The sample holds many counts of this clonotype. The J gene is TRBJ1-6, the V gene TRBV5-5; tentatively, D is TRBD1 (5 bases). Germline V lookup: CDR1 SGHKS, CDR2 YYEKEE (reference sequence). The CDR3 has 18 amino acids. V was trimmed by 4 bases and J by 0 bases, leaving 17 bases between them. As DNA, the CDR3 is TGTGCCAGCAGCGCCTACAGGTCCTTCAGCTCCTATAATTCACCCCTCCACTTT. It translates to CASSAYRSFSSYNSPLHF. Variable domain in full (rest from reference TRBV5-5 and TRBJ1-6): DAGVTQSPTHLIKTRGQQVTLRCSPISGHKSVSWYQQVLGQGPQFIFQYYEKEERGRGNFPDRFSARQFPNYSSELNVNALLLGDSALYLCASSAYRSFSSYNSPLHFGNGTRLTVT.

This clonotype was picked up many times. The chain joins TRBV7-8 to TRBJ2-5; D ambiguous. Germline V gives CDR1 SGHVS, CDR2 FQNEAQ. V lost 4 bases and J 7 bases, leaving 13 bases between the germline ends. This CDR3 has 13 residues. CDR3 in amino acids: CASSSRPGGTQYF. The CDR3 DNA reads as TGTGCCAGCAGCTCGAGGCCTGGTGGGACCCAGTACTTC.

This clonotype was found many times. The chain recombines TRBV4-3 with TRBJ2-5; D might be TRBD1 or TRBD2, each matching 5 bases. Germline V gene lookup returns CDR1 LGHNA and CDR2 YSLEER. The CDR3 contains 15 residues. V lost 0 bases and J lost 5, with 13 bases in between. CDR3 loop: CASSQDGTAGETQYF. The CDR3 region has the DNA TGCGCCAGCAGCCAAGATGGGACCGCAGGGGAGACCCAGTACTTC.

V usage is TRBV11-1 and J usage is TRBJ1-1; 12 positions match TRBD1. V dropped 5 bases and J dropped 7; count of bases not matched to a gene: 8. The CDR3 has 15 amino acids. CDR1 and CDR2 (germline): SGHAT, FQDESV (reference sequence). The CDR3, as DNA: TGTGCCAGCAGCCCGACCGGGACAGGGGGCTTTGAAGCTTTCTTT. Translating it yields CASSPTGTGGFEAFF.

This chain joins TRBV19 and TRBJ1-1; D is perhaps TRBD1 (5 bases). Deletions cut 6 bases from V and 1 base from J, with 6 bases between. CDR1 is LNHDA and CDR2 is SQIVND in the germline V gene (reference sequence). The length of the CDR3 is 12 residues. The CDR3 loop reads CASRGQNTEAFF. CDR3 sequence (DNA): TGTGCCAGTAGGGGGCAGAACACTGAAGCTTTCTTT.

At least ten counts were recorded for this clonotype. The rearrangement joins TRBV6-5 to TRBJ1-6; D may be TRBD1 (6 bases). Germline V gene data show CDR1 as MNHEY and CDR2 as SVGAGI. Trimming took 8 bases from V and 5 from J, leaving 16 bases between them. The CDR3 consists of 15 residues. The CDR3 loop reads CASRRGGLDNSPLHF. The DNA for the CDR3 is TGTGCCAGCCGAAGGGGGGGGCTAGATAATTCACCCCTCCACTTT.

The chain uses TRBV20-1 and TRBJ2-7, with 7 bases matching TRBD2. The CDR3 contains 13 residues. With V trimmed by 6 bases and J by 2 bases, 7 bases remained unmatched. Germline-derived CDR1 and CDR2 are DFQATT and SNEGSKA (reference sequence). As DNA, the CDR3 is TGCAGTGCCAGGGAGGGCCCGACCTACGAGCAGTACGTC. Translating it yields CSAREGPTYEQYV.

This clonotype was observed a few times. The chain's CDR3 is CASSPGRGISYEQYF. Here the CDR3 DNA reads TGTGCCAGCAGTCCCGGTCGTGGGATCTCCTACGAGCAGTACTTC. The chain employs TRBV12-3 or TRBV12-4 and TRBJ2-7, with D unclear. V lost 5 bases to trimming and J lost 0 bases, with 14 bases between them. The CDR3 length is 15 residues.

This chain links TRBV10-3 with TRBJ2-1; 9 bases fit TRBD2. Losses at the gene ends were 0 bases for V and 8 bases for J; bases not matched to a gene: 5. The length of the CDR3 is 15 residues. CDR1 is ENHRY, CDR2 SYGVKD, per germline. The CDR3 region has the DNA TGTGCCATCAGTGAGTCGTCTAGCGGGGACGATGAGCAGTTCTTC. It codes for CAISESSSGDDEQFF.

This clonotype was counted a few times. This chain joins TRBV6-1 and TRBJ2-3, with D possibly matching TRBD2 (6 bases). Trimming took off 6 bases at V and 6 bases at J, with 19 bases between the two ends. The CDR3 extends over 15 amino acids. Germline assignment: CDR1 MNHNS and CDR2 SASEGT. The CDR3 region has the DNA TGTGCCAGCAGATCCCCGGGACTCGGTACGGATACGCAGTATTTT. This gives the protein CASRSPGLGTDTQYF.

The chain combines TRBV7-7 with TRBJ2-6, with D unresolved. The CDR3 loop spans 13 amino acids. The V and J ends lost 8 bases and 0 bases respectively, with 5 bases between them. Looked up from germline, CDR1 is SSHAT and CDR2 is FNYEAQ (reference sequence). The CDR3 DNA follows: TGTGCCAGCGGGGTCTCTGGGGCCAACGTCCTGACTTTC. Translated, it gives CASGVSGANVLTF.

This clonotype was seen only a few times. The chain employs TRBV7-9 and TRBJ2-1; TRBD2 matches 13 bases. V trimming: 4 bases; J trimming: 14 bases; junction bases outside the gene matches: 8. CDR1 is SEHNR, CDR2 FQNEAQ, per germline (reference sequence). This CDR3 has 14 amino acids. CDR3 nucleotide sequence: TGTGCCAGCAGCTACGGACTAGCGGGGGAGAGAAAGTTCTTC. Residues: CASSYGLAGERKFF.

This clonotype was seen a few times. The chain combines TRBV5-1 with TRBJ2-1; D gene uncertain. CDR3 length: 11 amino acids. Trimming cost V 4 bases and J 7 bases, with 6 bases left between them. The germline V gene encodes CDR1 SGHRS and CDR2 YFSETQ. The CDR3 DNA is TGCGCCAGCAGCCAGAAAAATGAGCAGTTCTTC. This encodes CASSQKNEQFF.

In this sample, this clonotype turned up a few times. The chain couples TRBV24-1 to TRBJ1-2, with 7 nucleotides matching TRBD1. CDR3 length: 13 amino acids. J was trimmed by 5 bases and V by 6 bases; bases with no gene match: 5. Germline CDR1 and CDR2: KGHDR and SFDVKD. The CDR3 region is CATSRDSTYGYTF. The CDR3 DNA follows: TGTGCCACCAGTCGGGACAGCACTTATGGCTACACCTTC.

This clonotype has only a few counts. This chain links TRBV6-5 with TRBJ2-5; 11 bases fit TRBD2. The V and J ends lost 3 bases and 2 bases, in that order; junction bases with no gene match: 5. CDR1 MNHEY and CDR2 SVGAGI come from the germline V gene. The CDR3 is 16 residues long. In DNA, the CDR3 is TGTGCCAGCAGTTATGGGGCTAGCGGGGGGCAAGAGACCCAGTACTTC. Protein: CASSYGASGGQETQYF.